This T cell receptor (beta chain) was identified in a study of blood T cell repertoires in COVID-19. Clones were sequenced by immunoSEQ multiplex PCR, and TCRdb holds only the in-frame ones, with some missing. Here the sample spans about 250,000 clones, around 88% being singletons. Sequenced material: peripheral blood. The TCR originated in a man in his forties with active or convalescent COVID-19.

The CDR3 spells CATSDSGGPLSSTDTQYF. In nucleotides, the CDR3 is TGTGCCACCAGTGATTCGGGGGGACCACTGTCTAGCACAGATACGCAGTATTTT. This chain links TRBV24-1 with TRBJ2-3; 7 nucleotides match TRBD2. Trimming took 2 bases from V and 0 from J; bases not matched to a gene: 10. Per germline, CDR1 KGHDR and CDR2 SFDVKD. CDR3 length: 18 amino acids.